This T cell receptor beta chain stems from a study of T cells in Graves' hyperthyroidism and ophthalmopathy. This CDR3 comprises 14 residues. Germline CDR1 LNHDA, CDR2 SQIVND (reference sequence). The V segment lost 10 bases and the J segment 1 base; nucleotides outside the gene matches: 9. Amplified regions were TCR beta CDR3 sequences from RNA transcripts. The primer set for the first-round RT-PCR of the TCR CDR3 was HTBI. Using its own MiXCR run on the multiplex PCR reads, TCRdb lists one record per CDR3 protein. The table includes 470,000 or so distinct CDR3 sequences, 20% to 25% detected once. To note about this clonotype: A clone one base away is much larger, so this may be a read error.

This chain connects TRBV19 to TRBJ2-7; TRBD1 matches at 8 bases. The source material was blood. The sequence was collected from a man between 18 and 35 years old with Graves' hyperthyroidism. CDR3 in DNA: TGTGCCACTAGCCGGACAGGGCTTTCCTACGAGCAGTACGTC. Its translation is CATSRTGLSYEQYV.